These T cell receptor beta chains were read from a single sample in a study of a mutant IDH1 vaccine in newly diagnosed glioma. The repertoire was sequenced with immunoSEQ multiplex PCR; TCRdb's copy has only in-frame clones and lacks some. The sample comprises roughly 130,000 clones, over 75% of which are singletons, and 5.5% rests with the top ten. Antigens of these TCRs are unknown. This material consisted of PBMCs, taken from a glioma patient whose treatment included an IDH1 peptide vaccine. The source is a man aged 35 to 55 with glioma. The CDR3 runs from the conserved cysteine through the conserved F or W. A D gene is named only where the DNA matches it firmly. Expanded clones are given a class, and other clones once, few, many or no size at all.

D gene,J gene,V gene,clone size,CDR3 DNA,CDR3 protein
-,TRBJ2-7,TRBV19,-,TGTGCCAGTAGTCCTCCGGGACCTATCTACGAGCAGTACTTC,CASSPPGPIYEQYF
TRBD1,TRBJ2-5,TRBV19,once,TGTGCCAGTACCGAGACAGGGGGAAAGACCCAGTACTTC,CASTETGGKTQYF
-,TRBJ2-7,TRBV7-2,-,TGTGCCAGCAGCTTACATCCCAGCGGGTTTGGCTCCTACGAGCAGTACTTC,CASSLHPSGFGSYEQYF
TRBD1,TRBJ1-2,TRBV15,-,TGTGCCACCAGCAGGTCCGGGACAGGGGGCTATGGCTACACCTTC,CATSRSGTGGYGYTF
TRBD1,TRBJ2-2,TRBV5-6,-,TGTGCCAGCAGCTTCGGATACAGGGGTCAGAACACCGGGGAGCTGTTTTTT,CASSFGYRGQNTGELFF
-,TRBJ2-3,TRBV6-4,once,TGTGCCAGCAGTGACTCGGGGCGGGACTCGCAGTATTTT,CASSDSGRDSQYF
TRBD1,TRBJ1-1,TRBV7-9,many,TGTGCCAGCAGACACCGGGACAGGCTGTACACTGAAGCTTTCTTT,CASRHRDRLYTEAFF
TRBD1,TRBJ2-7,TRBV6-1,few,TGTGCCAGCAGTGGGGACAGGATCTACGAGCAGTACTTC,CASSGDRIYEQYF
-,TRBJ1-1,TRBV4-3,-,TGCGCCAGCAGCCAAGAAAGGGGGTATGCAGGGGCGAACACTGAAGCTTTCTTT,CASSQERGYAGANTEAFF
-,TRBJ2-5,TRBV5-1,-,TGCGCCAGCAGCTTAAAAGAAGAGACCCAGTACTTC,CASSLKEETQYF
TRBD2,TRBJ2-1,TRBV30,-,TGTGCCTGGATGGCCGGGACTAGCGGGAATGAGCAGTTCTTC,CAWMAGTSGNEQFF
-,TRBJ1-2,TRBV28,-,TGTGCCAGCAGTAGGAGACTGCTCCACACCTGGGGCTACACCTTC,CASSRRLLHTWGYTF
-,TRBJ2-1,TRBV7-2,-,TGTGCCAGCAGCCAGAATGTAGGCTCCTACAATGAGCAGTTCTTC,CASSQNVGSYNEQFF
-,TRBJ2-1,TRBV5-5,-,TGTGCCAGCAGCTTGTGGGTCGGGAGAAACAATGAGCAGTTCTTC,CASSLWVGRNNEQFF
-,TRBJ2-3,TRBV7-9,-,TGTGCCAGCAGCTCGCCATCAGATACGCAGTATTTT,CASSSPSDTQYF
-,TRBJ1-1,TRBV6-6,-,TGTGCCAGCAGTTACGGACAGAAGAACACTGAAGCTTTCTTT,CASSYGQKNTEAFF
TRBD2,TRBJ2-1,TRBV19,-,TGTGCCAGTAGTATAATTAGCGGGGGAAACAATGAGCAGTTCTTC,CASSIISGGNNEQFF
TRBD2,TRBJ2-1,TRBV4-3,once,TGCGCCAGCAGCCAAGGGGGAAGCGGGAGGCCCCACGGGGAGCAGTTCTTC,CASSQGGSGRPHGEQFF
TRBD2,TRBJ2-1,TRBV28,-,TGTGCCAGCAGTTCCCCAGGACTAGCTGGCAATGAGCAGTTCTTC,CASSSPGLAGNEQFF
-,TRBJ2-1,TRBV21-1,-,TGTGCCAGCAACCGTAGACAGATATGGGGGAATGAGCAGTTCTTC,CASNRRQIWGNEQFF
-,TRBJ2-7,TRBV7-9,-,TGTGCCAGCAGCCACCTTTCTGCCTCAGGGCTCCTCTACGAGCAGTACTTC,CASSHLSASGLLYEQYF
TRBD1,TRBJ1-5,TRBV19,-,TGTGCCAGTAGTAAGCCGACAGGGGGGTCTGGTCAGCCCCAGCATTTT,CASSKPTGGSGQPQHF
-,TRBJ2-7,TRBV30,-,TGTGCCTGGGCCACTCTCAGGGGTCACTCCTACGAGCAGTACTTC,CAWATLRGHSYEQYF
-,TRBJ1-2,TRBV2,many,TGTGCCAGCAGTGAAGGGACGAGGGCGGTTGGCTATGGCTACACCTTC,CASSEGTRAVGYGYTF
-,TRBJ2-7,TRBV6-6,-,TGTGCCAGCAACTACAGCCCCTACGAGCAGTACTTC,CASNYSPYEQYF
-,TRBJ2-1,TRBV4-3,-,TGCGCCAGCAGCCAAGCCTGGGCAGCACAGGAGCAGTTCTTC,CASSQAWAAQEQFF
TRBD2,TRBJ2-3,TRBV7-9,-,TGTGCCAGCAGCTCCCCGACTGGACTAGCTGCTAGCACAGATACGCAGTATTTT,CASSSPTGLAASTDTQYF
-,TRBJ1-3,TRBV6-1,-,TGTGCCAGCATCTGGTCCAGCTCTGGAAACACCATATATTTT,CASIWSSSGNTIYF
-,TRBJ2-1,TRBV11-3,-,TGTGCCAGCAGCTTAGGGACAGCGGGTGAGCAGTTCTTC,CASSLGTAGEQFF
-,TRBJ2-3,TRBV6-1,-,TGTGCCAGCAGGGGTGGGAACGTGGTGGGGGATACGCAGTATTTT,CASRGGNVVGDTQYF
-,TRBJ2-5,TRBV7-2,once,TGTGCCAGCAGCTTAGTGGGGTCAGAACAAGAGACCCAGTACTTC,CASSLVGSEQETQYF
TRBD2,TRBJ2-7,TRBV27,-,TGTGCCAGCAGTTTATGGGCTAGCGGGACTGTAGAGCAGTACTTC,CASSLWASGTVEQYF
-,TRBJ2-7,TRBV2,-,TGTGCCAGCAGTGAAGGGGGACTGTCGGGCTACGAGCAGTACTTC,CASSEGGLSGYEQYF
-,TRBJ2-7,TRBV7-2,-,TGTGCCAGCAGCTTAGACAGGCCCTACGAGCAGTACTTC,CASSLDRPYEQYF
-,TRBJ2-1,TRBV6-4,-,TGTGCCAGCAGGAGATGGCAGGGAAACAATGAGCAGTTCTTC,CASRRWQGNNEQFF
TRBD1,TRBJ1-2,TRBV19,-,TGTGCCAGTAGTACCATGGACAGGACCTATGGCTACACCTTC,CASSTMDRTYGYTF
-,TRBJ2-7,TRBV20-1,-,TGCAGTGCTAGACAATCACGCGAGCAGTACTTC,CSARQSREQYF
-,TRBJ2-4,TRBV14,-,TGTGCCAGCAGCCATGGCTGGAACATTCAGTACTTC,CASSHGWNIQYF
-,TRBJ1-5,TRBV7-2,few,TGTGCCAGCAGCTTATTTAAGGGGGGCAATCAGCCCCAGCATTTT,CASSLFKGGNQPQHF
-,TRBJ1-6,TRBV19,-,TGTGCCAGTAAGAAGAGCTCCTATAATTCACCCCTCCACTTT,CASKKSSYNSPLHF
-,TRBJ2-3,TRBV5-6,-,TGTGCCAGCAGCTTGGAGGGGCCCGGCGCAGATACGCAGTATTTT,CASSLEGPGADTQYF
-,TRBJ1-1,TRBV6-5,once,TGTGCCAGCAGTTACTCGAAGGCGGTGAACACTGAAGCTTTCTTT,CASSYSKAVNTEAFF
TRBD2,TRBJ2-7,TRBV5-5,-,TGTGCCAGCAGCTCTCGACTAGCGGGAGGGGACTACGAGCAGTACTTC,CASSSRLAGGDYEQYF
TRBD2,TRBJ2-7,TRBV6-6,-,TGTGCCAGCAGTTCGGGACTAGAGTCCTACGAGCAGTACTTC,CASSSGLESYEQYF
-,TRBJ1-1,TRBV7-9,few,TGTGCCAGCAGCTTATTGGGACGGGAAACTCTGGAAGCTTTCTTT,CASSLLGRETLEAFF